The T cell receptor beta chain under discussion was sequenced for a study of stem cell transplantation in POMP-related autoinflammatory disease. Some clones are missing from TCRdb's copy, which holds only in-frame ones; the method was immunoSEQ multiplex PCR. The profile shows about 32,000 clones, about 86% of them singletons. The sequence was obtained from a human donor with POMP-related autoinflammation and immune dysregulation (PRAID). The sample here was CD4+ T cells from PBMCs, taken before stem cell transplantation.

CDR3: CASRSLNTGELFF. CDR3 sequence (DNA): TGTGCCAGCAGGTCCCTGAACACCGGGGAGCTGTTTTTT. The V and J genes are TRBV2 and TRBJ2-2; D is unclear. CDR1 SNHLY and CDR2 FYNNEI come from the germline V gene. The CDR3 has 13 residues. V was clipped by 6 bases and J by 1 base, with 6 bases between them. The variable domain in full, with the rest retrieved from reference TRBV2 and TRBJ2-2, is EPEVTQTPSHQVTQMGQEVILRCVPISNHLYFYWYRQILGQKVEFLVSFYNNEISEKSEIFDDQFSVERPDGSNFTLKIRSTKLEDSAMYFCASRSLNTGELFFGEGSRLTVL.